A selection of T cell receptor beta chains follows, all from one sample in a study of blood T cells in healthy people across ages. TCRdb re-derived calls from the 5' RACE reads in MiXCR, one entry per CDR3 protein. In the table there are about a million distinct CDR3 sequences, approximately 50% of which are singletons. The sequenced material came from blood. Source of these receptors: a woman aged 55-70 years in good health. The CDR3 runs from the conserved cysteine through the conserved F or W. Fields, in order: D gene, V gene, clone size, J gene, CDR3 protein, CDR3 DNA. A D gene is named only where the DNA matches it firmly. Expanded clones get a size class; other rows say once, few or many, or leave the size out.

d_call: TRBD2
v_call: TRBV12-3/TRBV12-4
clone_size: -
j_call: TRBJ2-3
cdr3_aa: CASSFAGGRGDTQYF
cdr3_nt: TGTGCCAGCAGTTTCGCGGGAGGGCGGGGAGATACGCAGTATTTT

d_call: TRBD2
v_call: TRBV6-1
clone_size: few
j_call: TRBJ2-7
cdr3_aa: CASPRGLASSYEQYF
cdr3_nt: TGTGCCAGTCCCAGGGGACTAGCGTCTTCCTACGAGCAGTACTTC

d_call: -
v_call: TRBV20-1
clone_size: few
j_call: TRBJ2-7
cdr3_aa: CSAEIRYEQYF
cdr3_nt: TGCAGTGCTGAGATCCGTTACGAGCAGTACTTC

d_call: -
v_call: TRBV5-6
clone_size: once
j_call: TRBJ2-5
cdr3_aa: CASSFQGNVETQYF
cdr3_nt: TGTGCCAGCAGCTTCCAGGGTAACGTGGAGACCCAGTACTTC

d_call: TRBD1
v_call: TRBV6-6
clone_size: -
j_call: TRBJ2-5
cdr3_aa: CASSYKTTGSEETQYF
cdr3_nt: TGTGCCAGCAGTTACAAAACGACAGGGTCCGAAGAGACCCAGTACTTC

d_call: -
v_call: TRBV18
clone_size: -
j_call: TRBJ2-7
cdr3_aa: CAGSPEGYEQYF
cdr3_nt: TGTGCCGGCTCACCAGAGGGGTACGAGCAGTACTTC

d_call: TRBD2
v_call: TRBV28
clone_size: -
j_call: TRBJ2-7
cdr3_aa: CASNLGRASRNEQYF
cdr3_nt: TGTGCCAGCAATCTCGGGAGGGCGTCTCGCAACGAGCAGTACTTC

d_call: -
v_call: TRBV3-1
clone_size: -
j_call: TRBJ2-3
cdr3_aa: CASSQELTDTQYF
cdr3_nt: TGTGCCAGCAGCCAGGAACTCACAGATACGCAGTATTTT

d_call: -
v_call: TRBV25-1
clone_size: -
j_call: TRBJ2-1
cdr3_aa: CASSPSAPKGGNEQFF
cdr3_nt: TGTGCCAGCAGCCCCTCGGCCCCCAAGGGCGGCAATGAGCAGTTCTTC

d_call: -
v_call: TRBV7-9
clone_size: -
j_call: TRBJ1-5
cdr3_aa: CASSLGTGQSSNQPQHF
cdr3_nt: TGTGCCAGCAGCTTAGGAACGGGACAAAGTAGCAATCAGCCCCAGCATTTT

d_call: -
v_call: TRBV12-3/TRBV12-4
clone_size: -
j_call: TRBJ2-7
cdr3_aa: CASKRRGSSYEQYF
cdr3_nt: TGTGCCAGCAAACGCCGGGGGTCCTCCTACGAGCAGTACTTC

d_call: -
v_call: TRBV7-8
clone_size: few
j_call: TRBJ2-7
cdr3_aa: CASSPRQGLRDEQYF
cdr3_nt: TGTGCCAGCAGCCCAAGACAGGGACTCCGAGACGAGCAGTACTTC

d_call: TRBD2
v_call: TRBV4-1
clone_size: -
j_call: TRBJ2-1
cdr3_aa: CASSQEFTSGYNEQFF
cdr3_nt: TGCGCCAGCAGCCAAGAGTTTACTAGCGGGTACAATGAGCAGTTCTTC

d_call: -
v_call: TRBV11-2
clone_size: -
j_call: TRBJ1-6
cdr3_aa: CASSSAGANSPLHF
cdr3_nt: TGTGCCAGCAGCTCCGCAGGGGCTAATTCACCCCTCCACTTT

d_call: -
v_call: TRBV6-2/TRBV6-3
clone_size: -
j_call: TRBJ2-6
cdr3_aa: CASRVRQAGANVLTF
cdr3_nt: TGTGCCAGCCGAGTTAGGCAGGCTGGGGCCAACGTCCTGACTTTC

d_call: TRBD2
v_call: TRBV7-2
clone_size: -
j_call: TRBJ2-7
cdr3_aa: CASSLGLAGERVGQYF
cdr3_nt: TGTGCCAGCAGCTTAGGACTAGCGGGAGAACGAGTGGGGCAGTACTTC

d_call: -
v_call: TRBV9
clone_size: once
j_call: TRBJ2-1
cdr3_aa: CASSVVGGGADNEQFF
cdr3_nt: TGTGCCAGCAGCGTAGTGGGGGGCGGTGCGGACAATGAGCAGTTCTTC

d_call: -
v_call: TRBV7-2
clone_size: -
j_call: TRBJ1-4
cdr3_aa: CASSLAAGYQIEKLFF
cdr3_nt: TGTGCCAGCAGCTTAGCTGCCGGGTATCAAATAGAAAAACTGTTTTTT

d_call: TRBD1
v_call: TRBV12-3/TRBV12-4
clone_size: -
j_call: TRBJ2-7
cdr3_aa: CASSPPGQEKYEQYF
cdr3_nt: TGTGCCAGCAGTCCACCGGGACAGGAAAAATACGAGCAGTACTTC

d_call: -
v_call: TRBV4-1
clone_size: once
j_call: TRBJ1-2
cdr3_aa: CASSQDGWGLGGYTF
cdr3_nt: TGCGCCAGCAGCCAAGACGGGTGGGGGCTGGGGGGCTACACCTTC

d_call: TRBD2
v_call: TRBV29-1
clone_size: -
j_call: TRBJ2-1
cdr3_aa: CSYRTSGGPSRQFF
cdr3_nt: TGCAGCTACCGGACTAGCGGGGGCCCGAGCCGGCAGTTCTTC

d_call: -
v_call: TRBV29-1
clone_size: -
j_call: TRBJ2-1
cdr3_aa: CSATSSYNEQFF
cdr3_nt: TGCAGCGCCACCAGCTCCTACAATGAGCAGTTCTTC

d_call: -
v_call: TRBV24-1
clone_size: -
j_call: TRBJ2-7
cdr3_aa: CATENNYEQYF
cdr3_nt: TGTGCCACCGAAAATAACTACGAGCAGTACTTC

d_call: -
v_call: TRBV28
clone_size: -
j_call: TRBJ2-7
cdr3_aa: CASSPRGDSHSEQYF
cdr3_nt: TGTGCCAGCAGTCCGAGGGGGGACAGCCATTCCGAGCAGTACTTC

d_call: TRBD2
v_call: TRBV7-6
clone_size: -
j_call: TRBJ2-5
cdr3_aa: CASSFTGLAGPKGTQYF
cdr3_nt: TGTGCCAGCAGCTTTACGGGACTAGCGGGACCCAAGGGGACCCAGTACTTC

d_call: TRBD2
v_call: TRBV20-1
clone_size: -
j_call: TRBJ2-1
cdr3_aa: CSARDTSGRAYNEQFF
cdr3_nt: TGCAGTGCTAGAGATACCAGCGGGAGAGCCTACAATGAGCAGTTCTTC

d_call: -
v_call: TRBV7-2
clone_size: many
j_call: TRBJ2-7
cdr3_aa: CASSSQRNQIYEQYF
cdr3_nt: TGTGCCAGCAGCTCCCAGAGGAACCAAATCTACGAGCAGTACTTC

d_call: -
v_call: TRBV20-1
clone_size: -
j_call: TRBJ2-2
cdr3_aa: CSAWTGAGELFF
cdr3_nt: TGCAGTGCCTGGACTGGGGCCGGGGAGCTGTTTTTT

d_call: TRBD1
v_call: TRBV15
clone_size: -
j_call: TRBJ1-4
cdr3_aa: CATSRPGTGGEKLFF
cdr3_nt: TGTGCCACCAGCCGTCCCGGGACAGGCGGAGAAAAACTGTTTTTT

d_call: -
v_call: TRBV28
clone_size: -
j_call: TRBJ2-5
cdr3_aa: CAGSGRRETQYF
cdr3_nt: TGTGCCGGCAGCGGGCGACGAGAGACCCAGTACTTC

d_call: TRBD2
v_call: TRBV20-1
clone_size: -
j_call: TRBJ2-3
cdr3_aa: CSALAGVGDTQYF
cdr3_nt: TGCAGTGCCTTAGCGGGAGTGGGAGATACGCAGTATTTT

d_call: TRBD2
v_call: TRBV7-2
clone_size: few
j_call: TRBJ2-1
cdr3_aa: CASRLTSGPYNEQFF
cdr3_nt: TGTGCCAGCAGACTAACTAGCGGGCCCTACAATGAGCAGTTCTTC

d_call: TRBD1
v_call: TRBV7-3
clone_size: -
j_call: TRBJ2-3
cdr3_aa: CASSLDRATNTQYF
cdr3_nt: TGTGCCAGCAGCTTAGACAGGGCTACGAATACGCAGTATTTT

d_call: TRBD1
v_call: TRBV20-1
clone_size: -
j_call: TRBJ2-1
cdr3_aa: CSARGPRDRGFYNEQFF
cdr3_nt: TGCAGTGCTAGAGGCCCTCGGGACAGGGGGTTCTACAATGAGCAGTTCTTC

d_call: -
v_call: TRBV10-3
clone_size: few
j_call: TRBJ2-5
cdr3_aa: CAINPNGTQYF
cdr3_nt: TGTGCCATCAACCCGAATGGGACCCAGTACTTC

d_call: TRBD1
v_call: TRBV29-1
clone_size: -
j_call: TRBJ2-6
cdr3_aa: CSVEEYRGSGANVLTF
cdr3_nt: TGCAGCGTTGAGGAGTACAGGGGGTCTGGGGCCAACGTCCTGACTTTC

d_call: -
v_call: TRBV5-4
clone_size: -
j_call: TRBJ2-5
cdr3_aa: CASSPTRDPGTQYF
cdr3_nt: TGTGCCAGCAGCCCGACGAGGGACCCCGGGACCCAGTACTTC

d_call: -
v_call: TRBV7-8
clone_size: -
j_call: TRBJ2-1
cdr3_aa: CASSLGGYPYNEQFF
cdr3_nt: TGTGCCAGCAGCTTAGGGGGATACCCCTACAATGAGCAGTTCTTC

d_call: -
v_call: TRBV6-5
clone_size: -
j_call: TRBJ2-4
cdr3_aa: CASSYRQKNIQYF
cdr3_nt: TGTGCCAGCAGTTATAGACAGAAAAACATTCAGTACTTC

d_call: TRBD2
v_call: TRBV11-2
clone_size: few
j_call: TRBJ2-7
cdr3_aa: CASSSAGLAGETYEQYF
cdr3_nt: TGTGCCAGCAGCTCCGCTGGACTAGCGGGAGAGACCTACGAGCAGTACTTC

d_call: -
v_call: TRBV5-1
clone_size: -
j_call: TRBJ1-2
cdr3_aa: CASSLEAFTGYTF
cdr3_nt: TGCGCCAGCAGCTTGGAGGCTTTCACAGGCTACACCTTC

d_call: -
v_call: TRBV6-2/TRBV6-3
clone_size: -
j_call: TRBJ2-7
cdr3_aa: CARGGEVRPSYEQYF
cdr3_nt: TGTGCCAGAGGAGGGGAAGTCAGGCCCTCCTACGAGCAGTACTTC